This T cell receptor beta chain was captured in a study of a mutant IDH1 vaccine in newly diagnosed glioma. Study-level information: Previous treatment comprised radiotherapy, temozolomide, or both, mostly both.

Indicated time point: week 23, last vaccination. A 20-mer mutant IDH1 peptide at 300 ug was injected subcutaneously with topical imiquimod. Comments on this clone: Its antigen is undetermined.

V shed 0 bases and J 3 bases; nucleotides not matched to a gene: 4. CDR3 size: 17 residues. Germline V gene data show CDR1 as LNHNV and CDR2 as YYDKDF (reference sequence). TCRdb's copy holds only in-frame clones and misses some; the assay was immunoSEQ multiplex PCR. The table lists 30,000 to 40,000 clones, roughly 79% of them singletons. V usage is TRBV15 and J usage is TRBJ2-3, with 12 bases that match TRBD2. Sequencing used PBMCs, obtained from a glioma patient whose treatment included an IDH1 peptide vaccine. This sequence was found in a man aged 40-49 years with glioma. The CDR3 reads CATSRDPGLAGTDTQYF. The CDR3 nucleotides are TGTGCCACCAGCAGAGATCCGGGACTAGCGGGTACAGATACGCAGTATTTT.